This paragraph covers one T cell receptor beta chain sequence. Its antigen is as yet unknown. This specimen comes from a study of cytomegalovirus exposure and HLA in healthy donors. On the study more broadly: The Caucasian-associated ancestry cluster contained about 80% of the approximately 400 genotyped donors.

With 60 Vbeta and 13 Jbeta primers, the PCR was carried out. Clones were sequenced by immunoSEQ multiplex PCR, and TCRdb holds only the in-frame ones, with some missing. The table shows 100,000 to 150,000 clones, with more than 65% occurring only once. With V trimmed by 0 bases and J by 6 bases, 7 bases remained unmatched. The CDR3 length is 15 residues. The germline V gene has CDR1 SGHRS and CDR2 YFSETQ. Study-wide results and limits: Reportedly, fewer N-insertions than the approximately 600-donor mean appeared in an Asian-associated ancestry cluster in a later analysis. Within the data, a cluster of highly shared sequence variants was likely a sequencing artifact. Most subjects had HLA-A and HLA-B alleles reportedly predicted accurately by TCR beta sequences.

The chain employs TRBV5-1 and TRBJ2-3; 7 bases map to TRBD2. The TCR originated in a woman between 35 and 50 years old in good health and CMV-seropositive. The material sequenced was PBMCs. The CDR3, as DNA: TGCGCCAGCAGCTTGGGAAGCGGGAAGGGGGATACGCAGTATTTT. This encodes CASSLGSGKGDTQYF. Combining the CDR3 with reference TRBV5-1 and TRBJ2-3 gives the whole variable domain KAGVTQTPRYLIKTRGQQVTLSCSPISGHRSVSWYQQTPGQGLQFLFEYFSETQRNKGNFPGRFSGRQFSNSRSEMNVSTLELGDSALYLCASSLGSGKGDTQYFGPGTRLTVL.